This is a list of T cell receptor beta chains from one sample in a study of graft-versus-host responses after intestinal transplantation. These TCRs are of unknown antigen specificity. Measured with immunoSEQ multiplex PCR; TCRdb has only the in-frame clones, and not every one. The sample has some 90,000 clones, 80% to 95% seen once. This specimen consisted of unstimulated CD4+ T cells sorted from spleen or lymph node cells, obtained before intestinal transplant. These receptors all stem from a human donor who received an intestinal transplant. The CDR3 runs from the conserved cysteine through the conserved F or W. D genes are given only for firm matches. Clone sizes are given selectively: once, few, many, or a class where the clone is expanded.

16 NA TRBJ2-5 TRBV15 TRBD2 CATSRAGLGGKETQYF TGTGCCACCAGCAGGGCCGGACTAGGTGGTAAAGAGACCCAGTACTTC
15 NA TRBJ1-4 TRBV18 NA CASSPRDGINEKLFF TGTGCCAGCTCACCGCGGGACGGAATTAATGAAAAACTGTTTTTT
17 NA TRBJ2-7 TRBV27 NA CASSSRWGQRSSYEQYF TGTGCCAGCAGTTCTCGTTGGGGGCAGAGAAGCTCCTACGAGCAGTACTTC
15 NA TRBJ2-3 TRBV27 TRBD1 CASSYSGTELDTQYF TGTGCCAGCAGTTACTCCGGGACAGAGTTAGATACGCAGTATTTT
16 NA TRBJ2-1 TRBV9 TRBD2 CASSVVTSGRGGEQFF TGTGCCAGCAGCGTAGTAACTAGCGGGAGAGGTGGTGAGCAGTTCTTC
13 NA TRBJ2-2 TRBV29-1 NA CSVRLARTGELFF TGCAGCGTCCGACTTGCGAGGACCGGGGAGCTGTTTTTT
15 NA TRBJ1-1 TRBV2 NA CASSERGGTNTEAFF TGTGCCAGCAGTGAAAGGGGAGGGACGAACACTGAAGCTTTCTTT
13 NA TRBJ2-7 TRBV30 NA CAWSPSRSYEQYF TGTGCCTGGAGTCCGTCCAGGTCCTACGAGCAGTACTTC
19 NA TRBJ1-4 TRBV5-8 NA CASSLGPFKRAATNEKLFF TGTGCCAGCAGCTTAGGACCTTTTAAGCGAGCTGCAACTAATGAAAAACTGTTTTTT
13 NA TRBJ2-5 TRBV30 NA CAWSQSHQETQYF TGTGCCTGGAGCCAGAGTCACCAAGAGACCCAGTACTTC
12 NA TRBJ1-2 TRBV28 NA CASSSGGDGYTF TGTGCCAGCAGTTCCGGGGGCGATGGCTACACCTTC
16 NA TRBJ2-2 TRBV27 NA CASSLSWPMGAGELFF TGTGCCAGCAGTTTATCGTGGCCCATGGGTGCCGGGGAGCTGTTTTTT
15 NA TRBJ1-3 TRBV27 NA CASSLSSGTGNTIYF TGTGCCAGCAGTTTATCCTCAGGGACTGGAAACACCATATATTTT
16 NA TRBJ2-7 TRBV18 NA CASSPEVWAGGYEQYF TGTGCCAGCTCACCTGAGGTTTGGGCCGGGGGATACGAGCAGTACTTC
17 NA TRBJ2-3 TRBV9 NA CASSDPAGRRLSDTQYF TGTGCCAGCAGCGACCCAGCAGGGCGGAGATTATCAGATACGCAGTATTTT
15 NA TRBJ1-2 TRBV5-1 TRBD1 CASSFNTGENYGYTF TGCGCCAGCAGCTTTAATACAGGGGAGAACTATGGCTACACCTTC
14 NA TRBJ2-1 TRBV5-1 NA CASSAQGGYNEQFF TGCGCCAGCTCCGCCCAGGGCGGGTACAATGAGCAGTTCTTC
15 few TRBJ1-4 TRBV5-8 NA CASSLRGGGNGKLFF TGTGCCAGCAGCTTGAGAGGTGGAGGCAATGGAAAACTGTTTTTT
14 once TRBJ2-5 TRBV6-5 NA CASSEGGGSTAQYF TGTGCCAGCAGTGAAGGAGGAGGCTCCACGGCCCAGTACTTC
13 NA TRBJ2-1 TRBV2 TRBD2 CAKRTSGRNEQFF TGTGCCAAAAGGACTAGCGGGAGGAATGAGCAGTTCTTC
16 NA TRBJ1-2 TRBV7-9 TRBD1 CASSLTTGTANYGYTF TGTGCCAGCAGCCTAACAACCGGGACAGCTAACTATGGCTACACCTTC
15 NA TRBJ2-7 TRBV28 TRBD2 CASSFGLAGNYEQYF TGTGCCAGCAGTTTTGGGCTAGCGGGGAACTACGAGCAGTACTTC
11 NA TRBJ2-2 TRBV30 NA CAWSGAGELFF TGTGCCTGGAGTGGGGCCGGGGAGCTGTTTTTT
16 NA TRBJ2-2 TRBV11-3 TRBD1 CASSLGTGANTGELFF TGTGCCAGCAGCTTAGGTACAGGGGCTAACACCGGGGAGCTGTTTTTT
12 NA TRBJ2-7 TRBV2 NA CASSETGYEQYF TGTGCCAGCAGTGAAACAGGCTACGAGCAGTACTTC
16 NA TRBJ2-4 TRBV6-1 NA CASSERTHLRRHIQYF TGTGCCAGCAGTGAAAGGACCCACCTGAGGAGGCACATTCAGTACTTC
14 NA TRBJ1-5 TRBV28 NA CASLDGGRNQPQHF TGTGCCAGCCTGGACGGGGGGCGCAATCAGCCCCAGCATTTT
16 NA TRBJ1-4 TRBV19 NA CASSAKTGSTNEKLFF TGTGCCAGTAGCGCAAAAACAGGGTCAACTAATGAAAAACTGTTTTTT
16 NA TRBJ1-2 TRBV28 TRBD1 CASSLRTGGMGYGYTF TGTGCCAGCAGTCTCAGGACAGGGGGCATGGGCTATGGCTACACCTTC
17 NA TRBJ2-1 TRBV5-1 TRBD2 CASTSGTSGKLGDEQFF TGCGCCAGCACCTCCGGGACTAGCGGGAAACTGGGGGATGAGCAGTTCTTC
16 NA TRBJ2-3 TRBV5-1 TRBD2 CASSLAPSGTTDTQYF TGCGCCAGCAGCTTGGCCCCTAGCGGGACTACAGATACGCAGTATTTT
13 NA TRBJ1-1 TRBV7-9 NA CASSLLSRDEAFF TGTGCCAGCAGCTTATTATCTCGTGATGAAGCTTTCTTT
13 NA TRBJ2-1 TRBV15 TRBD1 CATRDSYYNEQFF TGTGCCACCCGGGACAGTTACTACAATGAGCAGTTCTTC
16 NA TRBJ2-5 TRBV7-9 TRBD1 CASIPPAGGVEETQYF TGTGCCAGCATCCCCCCCGCAGGGGGCGTGGAAGAGACCCAGTACTTC
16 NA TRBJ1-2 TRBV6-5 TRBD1 CASSYVGMTGNYGYTF TGTGCCAGCAGTTACGTGGGGATGACAGGGAACTATGGCTACACCTTC
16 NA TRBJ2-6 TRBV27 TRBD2 CATRGTSGSGANVLTF TGTGCCACCCGGGGGACTAGCGGATCTGGGGCCAACGTCCTGACTTTC
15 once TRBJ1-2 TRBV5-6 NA CASSLAGRSNYGYTF TGTGCCAGCAGCTTGGCAGGGAGGTCGAACTATGGCTACACCTTC
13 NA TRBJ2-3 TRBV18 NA CASSPQSRDTQYF TGTGCCAGCTCACCGCAGAGTAGAGATACGCAGTATTTT
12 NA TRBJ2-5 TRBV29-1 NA CSVIAAGETQYF TGCAGCGTTATAGCGGCGGGAGAGACCCAGTACTTC
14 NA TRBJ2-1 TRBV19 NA CASTWTSGNNEQFF TGTGCCAGTACCTGGACATCGGGCAACAATGAGCAGTTCTTC
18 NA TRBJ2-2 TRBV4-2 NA CASSQTKVSREDTGELFF TGTGCCAGCAGCCAGACTAAGGTTAGTCGCGAGGACACCGGGGAGCTGTTTTTT
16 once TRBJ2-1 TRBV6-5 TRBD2 CASSYPGLAGVREQFF TGTGCCAGCAGTTACCCGGGACTAGCGGGAGTACGAGAGCAGTTCTTC
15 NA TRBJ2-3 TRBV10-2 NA CASMFRVGSTDTQYF TGCGCCAGCATGTTCAGGGTAGGGAGCACAGATACGCAGTATTTT
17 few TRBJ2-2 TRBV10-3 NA CAISESPPQGNTGELFF TGTGCCATCAGTGAGTCCCCCCCCCAGGGGAACACCGGGGAGCTGTTTTTT
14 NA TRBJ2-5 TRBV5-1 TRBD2 CASSLGSGGETQYF TGCGCCAGCAGCTTGGGGTCGGGGGGAGAGACCCAGTACTTC
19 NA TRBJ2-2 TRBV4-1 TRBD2 CASSQGWGGGRTRTGELFF TGCGCCAGCAGCCAAGGATGGGGCGGGGGGCGGACCCGAACCGGGGAGCTGTTTTTT
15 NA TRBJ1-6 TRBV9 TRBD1 CASSNTDRGNSPLHF TGTGCCAGCAGCAATACGGACAGGGGGAATTCACCCCTCCACTTT
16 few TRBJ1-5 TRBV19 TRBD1 CASRSTGTGGRQPQHF TGTGCCAGTAGATCTACCGGGACAGGGGGACGACAGCCCCAGCATTTT
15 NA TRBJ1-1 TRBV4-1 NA CASSQDGGGGTEAFF TGCGCCAGCAGCCAAGATGGGGGCGGAGGGACTGAAGCTTTCTTT
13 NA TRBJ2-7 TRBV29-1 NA CSVEPLQPYEQYF TGCAGCGTTGAGCCGCTTCAACCTTACGAGCAGTACTTC
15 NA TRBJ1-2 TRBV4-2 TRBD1 CASSQRSTGYYGYTF TGTGCCAGCAGCCAAAGATCGACAGGGTACTATGGCTACACCTTC
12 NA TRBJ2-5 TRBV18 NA CASSPRQETQYF TGTGCCAGCTCGCCCAGGCAAGAGACCCAGTACTTC